This T cell receptor beta chain was sequenced for a study of OX40 agonist ivuxolimab in advanced cancers. The table came from immunoSEQ multiplex PCR; TCRdb's copy has only in-frame clones and leaves some out. The sample carries some 74,000 clones, about nine tenths recorded once. The ends were cut back, 2 bases at V and 10 bases at J, with 9 bases in the middle. This CDR3 has 12 amino acids. Germline CDR1 SGHDN, CDR2 FVKESK. With baseline, cycle 4 day 1, and cycle 7 day 1 as timepoints, blood was sampled. This receptor was identified in an adult with an advanced solid tumor such as melanoma, head and neck, liver or kidney cancer. This rearrangement joins TRBV14 to TRBJ2-1; D unclear. Sequenced here: CD4+ or CD8+ T cells sorted from blood, sampled in a trial of the OX40 agonist ivuxolimab. The CDR3 protein is CASSQWVGEQFF. In DNA form, the CDR3 reads TGTGCCAGCAGCCAATGGGTTGGGGAGCAGTTCTTC. Combining the CDR3 with reference TRBV14 and TRBJ2-1 gives the whole variable domain EAGVTQFPSHSVIEKGQTVTLRCDPISGHDNLYWYRRVMGKEIKFLLHFVKESKQDESGMPNNRFLAERTGGTYSTLKVQPAELEDSGVYFCASSQWVGEQFFGPGTRLTVL.